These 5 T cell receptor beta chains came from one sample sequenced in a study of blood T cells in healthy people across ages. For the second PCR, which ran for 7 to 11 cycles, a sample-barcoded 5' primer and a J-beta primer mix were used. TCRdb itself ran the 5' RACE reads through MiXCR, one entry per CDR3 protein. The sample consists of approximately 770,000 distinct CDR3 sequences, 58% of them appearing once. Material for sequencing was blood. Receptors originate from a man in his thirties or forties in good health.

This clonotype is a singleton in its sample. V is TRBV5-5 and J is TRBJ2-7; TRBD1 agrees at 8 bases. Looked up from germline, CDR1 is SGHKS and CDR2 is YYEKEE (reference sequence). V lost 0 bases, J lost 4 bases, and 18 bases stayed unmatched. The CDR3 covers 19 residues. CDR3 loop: CASSLVGRWTDREGYEQYF. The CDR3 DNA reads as TGTGCCAGCAGCTTGGTCGGTCGGTGGACGGACAGGGAAGGTTACGAGCAGTACTTC.

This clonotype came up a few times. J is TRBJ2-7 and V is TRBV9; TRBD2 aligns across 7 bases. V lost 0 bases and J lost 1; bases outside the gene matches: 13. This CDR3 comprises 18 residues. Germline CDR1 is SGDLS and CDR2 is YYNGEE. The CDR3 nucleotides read TGTGCCAGCAGCGTAGCTTCGCCGGGGACGGGACTATCCTACGAGCAGTACTTC. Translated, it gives CASSVASPGTGLSYEQYF.

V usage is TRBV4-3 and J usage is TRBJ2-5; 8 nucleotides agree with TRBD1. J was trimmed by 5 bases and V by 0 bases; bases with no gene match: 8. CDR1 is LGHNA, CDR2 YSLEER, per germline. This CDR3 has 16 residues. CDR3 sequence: CASSQDQGAGKETQYF. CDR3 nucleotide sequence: TGCGCCAGCAGCCAAGATCAGGGGGCGGGTAAGGAGACCCAGTACTTC.

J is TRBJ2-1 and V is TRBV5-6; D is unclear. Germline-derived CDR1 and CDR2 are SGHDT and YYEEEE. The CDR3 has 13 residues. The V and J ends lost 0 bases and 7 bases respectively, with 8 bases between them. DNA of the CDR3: TGTGCCAGCAGCTTGGAGCCCGGTAATGAGCAGTTCTTC. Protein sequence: CASSLEPGNEQFF.

CDR3 bases: TGTGCCAGCAGTATCACAGGGGGCGCGTCCCACGAGCAGTACTTC. Protein product: CASSITGGASHEQYF. This chain connects TRBV6-5 to TRBJ2-7; 9 nucleotides agree with TRBD1. CDR3 length equals 15 residues. V shed 5 bases, J shed 5 bases, and the junction held 10 bases outside the gene matches. In germline, CDR1 is MNHEY, CDR2 SVGAGI.